Below, one T cell receptor beta chain is given with its context. Its antigen is as yet unknown. Trimming shortened V by 1 base and J by 7 bases, and 8 bases separated the two germline ends. The CDR3 runs to 12 residues. Germline assignment: CDR1 LNHNV and CDR2 YYDKDF (reference sequence). This entry comes from a study of OX40 agonist ivuxolimab in advanced cancers. Notes on the study in general: Low normalized T-cell clonal expansion also characterized some of the nonresponders. CD8+ T cells were the subset that, on average, had more expanded clones than CD4+.

Clones were sequenced by immunoSEQ multiplex PCR, and TCRdb holds only the in-frame ones, with some missing. The data contain 100,000 to 120,000 clones, around nine tenths of them singletons. The clonotype was recovered from an adult with an advanced solid tumor such as melanoma, head and neck, liver or kidney cancer. Sequences were derived from CD4+ or CD8+ T cells sorted from blood, sampled in a trial of the OX40 agonist ivuxolimab. The chain couples TRBV15 to TRBJ2-7; D is undetermined. In nucleotides, the CDR3 is TGTGCCACCAGCAGAGGACGGCGGGAGCAGTACTTC. As protein: CATSRGRREQYF.